This TCR beta chain came from a study of cytomegalovirus exposure and HLA in healthy donors. The PCR had 60 Vbeta and 13 Jbeta primers. The protocol was immunoSEQ multiplex PCR, while the TCRdb copy is restricted to in-frame clones and leaves out a portion. The sample shows 95,000 to 150,000 clones, about three quarters of them seen only once. After removal of 4 bases from V and 5 bases from J, the junction contained 11 bases not matched to a gene. Looked up from germline, CDR1 is SGHNT and CDR2 is YYREEE (reference sequence). The CDR3 sequence is 15 residues long. This TCR was recovered from a woman aged 30 to 39 in good health and CMV-seropositive. The sequenced sample was PBMCs. The genes are TRBV5-4 and TRBJ2-5; TRBD1 matches 7 bases. The CDR3 DNA is TGTGCCAGCAGCCCGAGGGACAGCACGGTTGAGACCCAGTACTTC. Protein: CASSPRDSTVETQYF.